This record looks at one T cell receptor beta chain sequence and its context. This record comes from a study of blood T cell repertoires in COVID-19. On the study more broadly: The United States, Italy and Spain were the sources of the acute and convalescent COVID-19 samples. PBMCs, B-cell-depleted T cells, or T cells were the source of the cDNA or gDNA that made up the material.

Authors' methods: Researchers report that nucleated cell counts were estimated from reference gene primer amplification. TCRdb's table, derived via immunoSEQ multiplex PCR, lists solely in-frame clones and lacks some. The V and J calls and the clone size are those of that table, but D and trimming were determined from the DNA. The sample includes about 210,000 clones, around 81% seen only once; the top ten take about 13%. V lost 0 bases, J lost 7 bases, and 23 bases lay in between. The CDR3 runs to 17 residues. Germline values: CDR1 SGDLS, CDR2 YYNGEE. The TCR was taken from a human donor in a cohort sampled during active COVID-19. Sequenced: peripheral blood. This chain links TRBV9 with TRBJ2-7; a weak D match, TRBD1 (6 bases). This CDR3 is CASSVAQIGTPTQEQYF. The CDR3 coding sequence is TGTGCCAGCAGCGTAGCCCAGATTGGGACACCTACTCAGGAGCAGTACTTC.